The 24 T cell receptor beta chains listed next were all sequenced from one sample in a study of blood T cell repertoires in COVID-19. Sequencing used immunoSEQ multiplex PCR; TCRdb keeps in-frame clones, though not all of them. The sample has 300,000 or so clones, 70% to 90% seen once. Sequenced material: PBMCs or T cells enriched from blood (not recorded which). The source is a woman in her twenties or thirties who had recovered from COVID-19.

This chain uses TRBV5-6 with TRBJ2-3, with TRBD2 as a possible D gene (5 bases). V gave up 4 bases and J gave up 4 bases, with 16 bases separating them. This CDR3 comprises 15 residues. Germline V gene sequence: CDR1 SGHDT, CDR2 YYEEEE. The CDR3 loop reads CASSRDGGSADTQYF. The CDR3 DNA reads as TGTGCCAGCAGCCGGGATGGTGGGTCGGCAGATACGCAGTATTTT.

The chain recombines TRBV6-5 with TRBJ1-1, with 9 bases lining up with TRBD1. CDR1 is MNHEY, CDR2 SVGAGI, per germline. The CDR3 sequence is 14 residues long. J was trimmed by 6 bases and V by 3 bases; bases with no gene match: 5. For the CDR3, the DNA is TGTGCCAGCAGTTATGGGACAGGGCTCCCTGAAGCTTTCTTT. It codes for CASSYGTGLPEAFF.

The chain links TRBV2 to TRBJ2-7, with 7 bases lining up with TRBD1. CDR3 size: 13 residues. CDR1 is SNHLY and CDR2 is FYNNEI in the germline V gene. V was pared by 0 bases and J by 8 bases, with 4 bases of the junction left unmatched. DNA of the CDR3: TGTGCCAGCAGTGAAGCAAGGGGGCTCCAGCAGTACTTC. It translates to CASSEARGLQQYF.

The rearrangement links TRBV7-8 to TRBJ2-2, with a tentative D call TRBD2 (6 bases). Trimming took off 3 bases at V and 5 bases at J, with 7 bases between the two ends. In germline, CDR1 is SGHVS, CDR2 FQNEAQ. This CDR3 is 13 amino acids long. CDR3 loop: CASSFGRTGELFF. The CDR3 DNA is TGTGCCAGCAGCTTTGGGAGGACCGGGGAGCTGTTTTTT.

The V gene is TRBV19, the J gene TRBJ1-2; possibly TRBD1 for D (6 bases). CDR3 length: 15 amino acids. Trimming took 8 bases from V and 3 from J, leaving 19 bases between them. Germline V gene data show CDR1 as LNHDA and CDR2 as SQIVND (reference sequence). Written as DNA, the CDR3 is TGTGCCAGTCCACTCGAGGACAGCCAAGACTATGGCTACACCTTC. Amino acids: CASPLEDSQDYGYTF.

V and J are TRBV3-1 (or the pseudogene TRBV3-2) and TRBJ1-1; possibly TRBD1 for D (5 bases). Germline V gene lookup returns CDR1 LGHDT and CDR2 YNNKEL (reference sequence). The CDR3 totals 14 residues. V lost 4 bases to trimming and J lost 5 bases, with 14 bases between them. The CDR3 DNA follows: TGTGCCAGCAGCCCACAACATCAGGGAACTGAAGCTTTCTTT. It is translated as CASSPQHQGTEAFF.

The chain links TRBV9 to TRBJ1-1; D remains unclear. Between the trimmed V and J ends, which lost 0 bases and 5 bases, there was a span of 14 bases. Germline CDR1 and CDR2: SGDLS and YYNGEE. The CDR3 is 15 residues long. The CDR3 protein is CASSVGSRDATEAFF. The CDR3 DNA reads TGTGCCAGCAGCGTAGGCTCTCGGGATGCGACTGAAGCTTTCTTT.

This chain links TRBV10-2 with TRBJ2-7, with TRBD1 identical over 9 bases. The CDR3 extends over 14 amino acids. V lost 8 bases to trimming and J lost 6 bases; unmatched junction nucleotides: 11. Germline lookup yields CDR1 WSHSY and CDR2 SAAADI. CDR3 region: CASLGQGYQGEQYF. The CDR3, as DNA: TGCGCCAGCCTGGGACAGGGTTATCAAGGCGAGCAGTACTTC.

This chain connects TRBV7-2 to TRBJ1-2, with 7 bases identical to TRBD1. This CDR3 contains 16 residues. Germline V gene lookup returns CDR1 SGHTA and CDR2 FQGNSA. Trimming cost V 0 bases and J 6 bases; bases outside gene matches: 10. CDR3 protein: CASSLAGTAPQDGYTF. CDR3 nucleotides: TGTGCCAGCAGCTTAGCGGGGACAGCTCCCCAGGATGGCTACACCTTC.

This chain links TRBV5-1 with TRBJ1-2; possible D gene TRBD1, 6 bases. Germline CDR1 SGHRS, CDR2 YFSETQ. Trimming pared 2 bases from V and 4 bases from J, leaving 6 bases between. CDR3 length: 12 residues. CDR3 bases: TGCGCCAGCAGCTTACAGGGCTATGGCTACACCTTC. Amino acids: CASSLQGYGYTF.

The table lists this clone with a few counts. The genes are TRBV5-1 and TRBJ1-1; TRBD1 agrees at 9 bases. The CDR3 length is 14 residues. Germline V gene data show CDR1 as SGHRS and CDR2 as YFSETQ. V shed 4 bases and J 4 bases; nucleotides not matched to a gene: 5. The CDR3: CASSGRDRVTEAFF. CDR3 bases: TGCGCCAGCAGCGGCCGGGACAGGGTCACTGAAGCTTTCTTT.

The V and J genes are TRBV27 and TRBJ2-2; weak D call: TRBD2 (6 bases). This CDR3 spans 15 amino acids. V shed 4 bases and J shed 1 base, with 10 bases lying between them. Germline V gene data show CDR1 as MNHEY and CDR2 as SMNVEV (reference sequence). CDR3 sequence: CASSWRGQNTGELFF. The CDR3 DNA reads TGTGCCAGCAGTTGGAGGGGTCAGAACACCGGGGAGCTGTTTTTT.

This sequence joins TRBV12-5 and TRBJ2-3, with D possibly being TRBD1 (6 bases). The CDR3 contains 13 residues. Germline lookup yields CDR1 LGHNT and CDR2 FRNRAP. Trimming removed 7 bases from V and 3 bases from J, with 11 bases in between. The CDR3 region is CASVQGSTDTQYF. CDR3 bases: TGTGCTAGTGTTCAGGGGTCAACAGATACGCAGTATTTT.

The chain joins TRBV14 to TRBJ1-3; D uncertain. V was shortened by 4 bases and J by 6 bases, with 10 bases between the two germline ends. CDR1 is SGHDN and CDR2 is FVKESK in the germline V gene. This CDR3 has 13 amino acids. This CDR3 reads CASSLVAENTIYF. The CDR3 nucleotides are TGTGCCAGCAGCCTTGTGGCCGAAAACACCATATATTTT.

CDR3 in amino acids: CASSQRGFGGINEAFF. The CDR3 DNA reads as TGCGCCAGCAGCCAACGGGGCTTCGGGGGGATAAATGAAGCTTTCTTT. This chain links TRBV4-3 with TRBJ1-1, with D tentatively TRBD1 (5 bases). The V end was cut by 2 bases, the J end by 7 bases, with 20 bases between. The V gene's germline CDR1 is LGHNA and CDR2 YSLEER. The length of the CDR3 is 16 residues.

The V and J genes are TRBV24-1 and TRBJ2-3, with a tentative D call TRBD2 (5 bases). The germline CDR1 and CDR2 sequences are KGHDR and SFDVKD. This CDR3 spans 13 amino acids. Trimming took 5 bases from V and 2 from J, leaving 7 bases between them. The CDR3 nucleotides read TGTGCCACCAGTGCGACTAACACAGATACGCAGTATTTT. Its protein product is CATSATNTDTQYF.

The chain links TRBV7-9 to TRBJ2-2; 8 bases align to TRBD2. The CDR3 has 16 amino acids. V gave up 2 bases and J gave up 5 bases; unmatched junction bases: 7. Germline V gene lookup returns CDR1 SEHNR and CDR2 FQNEAQ (reference sequence). The CDR3 region is CASSLSPGGQTGELFF. The CDR3 DNA sequence: TGTGCCAGCAGCTTATCTCCGGGGGGGCAAACCGGGGAGCTGTTTTTT.

This chain uses TRBV6-5 with TRBJ1-2, with D perhaps matching TRBD1 (5 bases). The CDR3 spans 14 residues. Trimming pared 7 bases from V and 4 bases from J, leaving 16 bases between. Germline V gene lookup returns CDR1 MNHEY and CDR2 SVGAGI. CDR3 sequence reads: CASTRGGGVYGYTF. The DNA for the CDR3 is TGTGCCAGCACCCGTGGGGGAGGCGTCTATGGCTACACCTTC.

The chain joins TRBV4-2 to TRBJ1-1; D gene unclear. The CDR3 is made up of 14 amino acids. Germline CDR1 LGHNA, CDR2 YNFKEQ. V lost 2 bases and J lost 0, with 7 bases in between. The CDR3 reads CASSQLSLNTEAFF. CDR3 in DNA: TGTGCCAGCAGCCAATTGTCTCTGAACACTGAAGCTTTCTTT.

This chain uses TRBV7-2 with TRBJ2-7; 15 nucleotides agree with TRBD2. This CDR3 has 16 amino acids. The germline CDR1 and CDR2 sequences are SGHTA and FQGNSA. Trimming cost V 5 bases and J 4 bases; bases outside gene matches: 6. The CDR3 sequence is CASSLGLAGGRYEQYF. In DNA, the CDR3 is TGTGCCAGCAGCCTTGGACTAGCGGGGGGGCGGTACGAGCAGTACTTC. The whole variable domain, filled in from reference TRBV7-2 and TRBJ2-7, reads GAGVSQSPSNKVTEKGKDVELRCDPISGHTALYWYRQSLGQGLEFLIYFQGNSAPDKSGLPSDRFSAERTGGSVSTLTIQRTQQEDSAVYLCASSLGLAGGRYEQYFGPGTRLTVT.

J is TRBJ1-6 and V is TRBV6-5, with 11 nucleotides matching TRBD1. Germline CDR1 is MNHEY and CDR2 is SVGAGI. The CDR3 totals 15 residues. V lost 2 bases and J lost 8; bases outside the gene matches: 2. For the CDR3, the DNA is TGTGCCAGCAGTTACCGGACAGGGGGCTATTCACCCCTCCACTTT. Translated, it gives CASSYRTGGYSPLHF.

CDR3 in amino acids: CASSLAQGATGELFF. The CDR3 DNA reads TGTGCCAGCAGCTTAGCGCAGGGGGCCACCGGGGAGCTGTTTTTT. J is TRBJ2-2 and V is TRBV7-2; 8 nucleotides line up with TRBD1. V was pared by 0 bases and J by 4 bases, with 1 base of the junction left unmatched. The CDR3 has 15 residues. Per germline, CDR1 SGHTA and CDR2 FQGNSA.

The rearrangement uses TRBV3-1 (or the pseudogene TRBV3-2) and TRBJ1-2; 7 nucleotides line up with TRBD1. With V trimmed by 10 bases and J by 5 bases, 13 bases remained unmatched. The CDR3 contains 14 residues. Germline V lookup: CDR1 LGHDT, CDR2 YNNKEL (reference sequence). CDR3 DNA sequence: TGTGCCACGGGACGATCGGACAGGCGGTATGGCTACACCTTC. The encoded protein is CATGRSDRRYGYTF.

The chain is built from TRBV27 and TRBJ2-7; 7 nucleotides line up with TRBD1. This CDR3 spans 17 amino acids. Germline CDR1 is MNHEY and CDR2 is SMNVEV (reference sequence). After removal of 0 bases from V and 0 bases from J, the junction contained 8 bases not matched to a gene. DNA for the CDR3: TGTGCCAGCAGTTTATCGGTATACAGGGGCCGCTCCTACGAGCAGTACTTC. It encodes CASSLSVYRGRSYEQYF.